This T cell receptor beta chain was recorded in a study of molecular identifiers for immune sequencing clone quantification. The V end lost 7 bases, the J end lost 3 bases, and 13 bases lay between the germline ends. CDR1 and CDR2 (germline): MDHEN, SYDVKM. There are 13 residues in the CDR3. One entry per CDR3 protein, called by TCRdb with MiXCR from the PCR reads. The table includes over 85,000 distinct CDR3 sequences, 20% to 30% detected once. This clonotype was observed a few times. Sequences were obtained from naive CD8+ T cells from blood, with Jurkat cell RNA spiked in. Specified subset: FACS-sorted CD8+CD4-CCR7+CD45RA+ naive T cells. This sequence joins TRBV28 and TRBJ2-7; D is perhaps TRBD1 (5 bases). The clonotype was recovered from a human donor in good health. Some libraries in this study had Jurkat cell RNA spiked in. The CDR3 coding sequence is TGTGCCAGCACCAACCCACAGGACTACGAGCAGTACTTC. Amino acids: CASTNPQDYEQYF.